What follows describes a single TCR beta chain. Its antigen is unknown. The data are from a study of vaccination and CD4 T cells after COVID-19. The overall study: Convalescent donors: six male, four female; seven Caucasian, two Asian, one multiracial, two Hispanic.

Described treatment: approximately 9-day PBMC culture with coronavirus spike peptide pools or control peptides (ViraFEST assay). This CDR3 has 14 amino acids. Germline V CDR1 and CDR2: LNHNV, YYDKDF (reference sequence). Trimming left V 5 bases short and J 2 bases short, with 11 bases between. An Oncomine TCR Beta short-read assay was used to sequence the DNA from cultured CD4+ T cells. One entry per CDR3 protein, called by TCRdb with MiXCR from the PCR reads. The sample lists about 4,800 distinct CDR3 sequences, 65% to 80% occurring once. This TCR came from a human donor who had recovered from COVID-19. The rearrangement joins TRBV15 to TRBJ2-3; no definite D call. Sequenced: CD4+ T cells from blood, cultured in vitro. Here the CDR3 reads CATSFGSPTDTQYF. The CDR3 bases are TGTGCCACCAGCTTTGGCTCCCCCACAGATACGCAGTATTTT. Full variable domain (outside the CDR3, taken from reference TRBV15 and TRBJ2-3): DAMVIQNPRYQVTQFGKPVTLSCSQTLNHNVMYWYQQKSSQAPKLLFHYYDKDFNNEADTPDNFQSRRPNTSFCFLDIRSPGLGDTAMYLCATSFGSPTDTQYFGPGTRLTVL.